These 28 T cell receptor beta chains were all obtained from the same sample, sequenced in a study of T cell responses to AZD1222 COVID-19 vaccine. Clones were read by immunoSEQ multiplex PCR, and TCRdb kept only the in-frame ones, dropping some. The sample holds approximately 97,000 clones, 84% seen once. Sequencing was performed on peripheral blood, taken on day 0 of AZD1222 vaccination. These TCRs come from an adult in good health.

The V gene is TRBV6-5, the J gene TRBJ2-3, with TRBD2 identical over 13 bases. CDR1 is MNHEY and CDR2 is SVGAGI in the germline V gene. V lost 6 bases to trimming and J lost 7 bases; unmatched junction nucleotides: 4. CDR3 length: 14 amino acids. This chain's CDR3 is CASRTSGRQNTQYF. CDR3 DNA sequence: TGTGCCAGCAGGACTAGCGGGAGGCAAAATACGCAGTATTTT.

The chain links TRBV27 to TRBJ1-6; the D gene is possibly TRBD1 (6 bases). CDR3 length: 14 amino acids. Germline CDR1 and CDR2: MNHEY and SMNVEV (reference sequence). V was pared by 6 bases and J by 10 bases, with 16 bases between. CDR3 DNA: TGTGCCAGCAGGGACCCGGGGACAATATCACCCCTCCACTTT. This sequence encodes CASRDPGTISPLHF.

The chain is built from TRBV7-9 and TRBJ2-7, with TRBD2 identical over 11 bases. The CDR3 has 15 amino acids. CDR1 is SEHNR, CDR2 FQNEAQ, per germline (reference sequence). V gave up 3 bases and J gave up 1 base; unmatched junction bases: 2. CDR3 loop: CASSFGTSGSYEQYF. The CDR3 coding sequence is TGTGCCAGCAGCTTTGGGACTAGCGGTTCCTACGAGCAGTACTTC.

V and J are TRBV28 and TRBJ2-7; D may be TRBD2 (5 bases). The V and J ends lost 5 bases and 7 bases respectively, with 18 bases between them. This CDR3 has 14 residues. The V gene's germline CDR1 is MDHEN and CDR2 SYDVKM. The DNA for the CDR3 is TGTGCCAGCAGTCTCGTAGGAGGCTCGTTTGAGCAGTACTTC. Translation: CASSLVGGSFEQYF.

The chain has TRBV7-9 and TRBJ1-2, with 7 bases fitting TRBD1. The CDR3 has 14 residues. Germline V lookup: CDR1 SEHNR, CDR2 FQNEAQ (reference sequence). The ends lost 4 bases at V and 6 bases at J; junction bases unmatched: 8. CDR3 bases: TGTGCCAGCAGCTCGGGGGACAGTCGAAATGGCTACACCTTC. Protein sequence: CASSSGDSRNGYTF.

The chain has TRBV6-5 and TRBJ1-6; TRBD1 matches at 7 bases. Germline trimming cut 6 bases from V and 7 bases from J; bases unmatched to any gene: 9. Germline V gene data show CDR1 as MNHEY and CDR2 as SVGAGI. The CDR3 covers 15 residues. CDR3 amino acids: CASRDRDSQNSPLHF. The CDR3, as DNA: TGTGCCAGCAGAGACCGGGACAGCCAGAATTCACCCCTCCACTTT.

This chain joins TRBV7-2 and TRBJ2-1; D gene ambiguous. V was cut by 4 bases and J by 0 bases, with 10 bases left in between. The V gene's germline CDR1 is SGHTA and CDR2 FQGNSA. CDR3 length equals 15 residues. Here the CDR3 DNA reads TGTGCCAGCAGCTCACAGTATAGCTCCTACAATGAGCAGTTCTTC. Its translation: CASSSQYSSYNEQFF.

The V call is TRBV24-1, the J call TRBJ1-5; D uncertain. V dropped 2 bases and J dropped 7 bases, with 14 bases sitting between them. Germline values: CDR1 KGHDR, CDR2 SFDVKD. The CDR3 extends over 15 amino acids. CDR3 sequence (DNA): TGTGCCACCAGTGATTCAAGGAGGGCTGGCCAGCCCCAGCATTTT. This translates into CATSDSRRAGQPQHF.

CDR3 in DNA: TGTGCCATCAGGACTAGCGGGAGGGGGAATGAGCAGTTCTTC. It is translated as CAIRTSGRGNEQFF. The rearrangement uses TRBV10-3 and TRBJ2-1; 14 positions agree with TRBD2. The J segment lost 7 bases and the V segment lost 6 bases, leaving 2 bases of the junction unmatched. The germline V gene has CDR1 ENHRY and CDR2 SYGVKD. CDR3 length: 14 amino acids.

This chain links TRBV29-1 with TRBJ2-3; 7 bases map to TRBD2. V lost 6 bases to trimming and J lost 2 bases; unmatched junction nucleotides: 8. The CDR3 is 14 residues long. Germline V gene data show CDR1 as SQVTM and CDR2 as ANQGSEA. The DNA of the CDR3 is TGCAGCGTCACCTTGGGGACTAACACAGATACGCAGTATTTT. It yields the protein CSVTLGTNTDTQYF.

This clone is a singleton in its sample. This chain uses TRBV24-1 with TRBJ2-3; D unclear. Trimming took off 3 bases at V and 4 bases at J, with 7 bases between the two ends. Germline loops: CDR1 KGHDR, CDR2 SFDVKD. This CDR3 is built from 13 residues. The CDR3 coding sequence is TGTGCCACCAGTGATCCCGCGGCAGATACGCAGTATTTT. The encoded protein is CATSDPAADTQYF.

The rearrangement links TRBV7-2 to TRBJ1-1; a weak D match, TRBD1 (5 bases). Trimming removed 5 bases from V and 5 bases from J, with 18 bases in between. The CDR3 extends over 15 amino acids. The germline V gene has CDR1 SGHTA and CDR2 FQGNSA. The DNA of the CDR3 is TGTGCCAGCAGCGACCGTCGGAGGGGTGGGACTGAAGCTTTCTTT. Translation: CASSDRRRGGTEAFF.

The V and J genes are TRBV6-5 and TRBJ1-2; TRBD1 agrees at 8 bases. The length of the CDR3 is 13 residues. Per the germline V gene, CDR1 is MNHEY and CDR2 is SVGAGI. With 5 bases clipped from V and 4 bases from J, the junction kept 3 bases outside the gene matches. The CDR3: CASSKTGAYGYTF. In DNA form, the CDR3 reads TGTGCCAGCAGTAAGACAGGGGCCTATGGCTACACCTTC.

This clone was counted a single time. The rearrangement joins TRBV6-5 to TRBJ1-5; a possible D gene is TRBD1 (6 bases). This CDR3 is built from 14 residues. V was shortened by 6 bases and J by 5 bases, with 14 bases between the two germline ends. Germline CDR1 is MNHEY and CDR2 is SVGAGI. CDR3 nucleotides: TGTGCCAGCAGGCCGGGGGACAAACATCAGCCCCAGCATTTT. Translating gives CASRPGDKHQPQHF.

The CDR3 DNA sequence: TGTGCCAGAGGGACAGGGGCTAACTATGGCTACACCTTC. This translates into CARGTGANYGYTF. The genes are TRBV2 and TRBJ1-2; the match to TRBD1 covers 10 bases. After removal of 9 bases from V and 0 bases from J, the junction contained 1 base not matched to a gene. CDR3 length: 13 amino acids. The germline gives CDR1 SNHLY, CDR2 FYNNEI.

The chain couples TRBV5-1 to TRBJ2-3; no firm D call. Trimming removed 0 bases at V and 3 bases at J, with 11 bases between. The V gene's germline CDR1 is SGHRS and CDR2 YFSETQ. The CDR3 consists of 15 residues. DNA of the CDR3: TGCGCCAGCAGCTTGGCTCTGCGTCCGACAGATACGCAGTATTTT. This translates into CASSLALRPTDTQYF.

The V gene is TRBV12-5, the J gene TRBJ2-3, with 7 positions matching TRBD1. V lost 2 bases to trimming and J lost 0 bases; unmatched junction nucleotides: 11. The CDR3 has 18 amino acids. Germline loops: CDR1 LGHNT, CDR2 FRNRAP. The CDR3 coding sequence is TGTGCTAGTGGTTTGCCCCGGACAGGAGCGTCTAGCACAGATACGCAGTATTTT. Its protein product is CASGLPRTGASSTDTQYF.

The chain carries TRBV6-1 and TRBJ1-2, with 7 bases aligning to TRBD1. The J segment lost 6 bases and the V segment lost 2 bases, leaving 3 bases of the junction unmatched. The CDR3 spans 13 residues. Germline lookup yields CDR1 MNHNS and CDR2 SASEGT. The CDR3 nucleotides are TGTGCCAGCAGTGAAAGACAGGGTGATGGCTACACCTTC. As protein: CASSERQGDGYTF.

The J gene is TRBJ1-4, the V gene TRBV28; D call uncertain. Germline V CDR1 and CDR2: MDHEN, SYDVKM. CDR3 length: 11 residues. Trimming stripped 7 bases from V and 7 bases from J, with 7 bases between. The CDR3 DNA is TGTGCCAGCACCCGCGGTGAAAAACTGTTTTTT. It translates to CASTRGEKLFF.

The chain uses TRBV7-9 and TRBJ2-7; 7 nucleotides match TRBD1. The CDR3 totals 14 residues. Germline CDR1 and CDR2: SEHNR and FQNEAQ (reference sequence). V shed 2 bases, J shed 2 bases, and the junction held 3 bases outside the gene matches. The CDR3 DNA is TGTGCCAGCAGCTTAAACACAGGGGCCTACGAGCAGTACTTC. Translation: CASSLNTGAYEQYF.

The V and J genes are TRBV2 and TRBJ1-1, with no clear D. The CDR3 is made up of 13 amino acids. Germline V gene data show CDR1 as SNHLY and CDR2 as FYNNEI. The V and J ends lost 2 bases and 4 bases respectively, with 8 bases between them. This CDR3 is CASSERGVTEAFF. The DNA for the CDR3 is TGTGCCAGCAGTGAACGTGGGGTCACTGAAGCTTTCTTT.

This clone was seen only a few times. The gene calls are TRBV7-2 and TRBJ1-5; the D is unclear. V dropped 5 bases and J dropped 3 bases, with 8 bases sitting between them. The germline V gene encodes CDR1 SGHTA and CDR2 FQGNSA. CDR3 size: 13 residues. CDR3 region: CASSPDYNQPQHF. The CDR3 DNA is TGTGCCAGCAGCCCGGACTACAATCAGCCCCAGCATTTT.

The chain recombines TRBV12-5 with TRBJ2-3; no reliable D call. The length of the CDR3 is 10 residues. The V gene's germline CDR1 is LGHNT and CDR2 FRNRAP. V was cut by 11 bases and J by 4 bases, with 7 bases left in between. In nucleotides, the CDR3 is TGTGCTCGTTCCGCAGATACGCAGTATTTT. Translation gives CARSADTQYF.

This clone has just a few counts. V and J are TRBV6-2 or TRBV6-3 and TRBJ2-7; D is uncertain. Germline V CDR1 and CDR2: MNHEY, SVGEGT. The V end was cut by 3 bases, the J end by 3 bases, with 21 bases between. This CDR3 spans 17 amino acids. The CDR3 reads CASSYLPKGGYGYEQYV. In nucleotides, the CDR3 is TGTGCCAGCAGTTATCTCCCGAAAGGCGGTTACGGCTACGAGCAGTACGTC.

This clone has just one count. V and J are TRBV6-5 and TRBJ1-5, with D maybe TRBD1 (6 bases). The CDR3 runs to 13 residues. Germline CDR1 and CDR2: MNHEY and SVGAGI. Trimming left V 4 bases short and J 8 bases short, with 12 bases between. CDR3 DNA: TGTGCCAGCAGTTCGGACAGATGGAAGCCCCAGCATTTT. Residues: CASSSDRWKPQHF.

CDR3 nucleotide sequence: TGTGCCAGCTCCGGGACAGGGTTTCAGAAACTGTTTTTT. This codes for CASSGTGFQKLFF. The chain employs TRBV28 and TRBJ1-4; 9 bases match TRBD1. The CDR3 loop spans 13 amino acids. Losses at the gene ends were 8 bases for V and 11 bases for J; bases not matched to a gene: 9. CDR1 is MDHEN and CDR2 is SYDVKM in the germline V gene.

As DNA, the CDR3 is TGTGCCAGCAGCTTAGGCGGGAGAGGGGGGAATTCACCCCTCCACTTT. Protein: CASSLGGRGGNSPLHF. V and J are TRBV13 and TRBJ1-6; D may be TRBD1 (6 bases). With 0 bases removed from V and 7 bases from J, the gap between germline ends came to 13 bases. Germline V gene data show CDR1 as PRHDT and CDR2 as FYEKMQ (reference sequence). The CDR3 is 16 residues long.

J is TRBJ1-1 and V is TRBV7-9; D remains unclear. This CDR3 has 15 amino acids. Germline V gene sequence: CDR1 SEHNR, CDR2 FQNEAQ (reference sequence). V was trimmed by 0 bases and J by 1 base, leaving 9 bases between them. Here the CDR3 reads CASSLARAGNTEAFF. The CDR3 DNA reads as TGTGCCAGCAGCTTAGCCCGGGCGGGGAACACTGAAGCTTTCTTT.